This TCR beta chain was identified during a study of blood T cell repertoires in COVID-19. Overall study: Specimens from acute and convalescent COVID-19 originated in the United States, Italy and Spain. In each case, the material was cDNA or gDNA derived from T cells, B-cell-depleted T cells, or PBMCs.

Using immunoSEQ multiplex PCR, the repertoire was profiled, and TCRdb retains in-frame clones only, with some absent. The sample contains roughly 350,000 clones, about 90% of which appear only once. This CDR3 is built from 11 residues. V lost 4 bases and J lost 7, with 5 bases in between. Sequencing used peripheral blood. The sequence was obtained from a woman in her forties or fifties with COVID-19, enrolled during active disease. This chain connects TRBV12-3 or TRBV12-4 to TRBJ2-1; D not resolved. The CDR3 bases are TGTGCCAGCAGTTCTAGGAATGAGCAGTTCTTC. It specifies CASSSRNEQFF.